The 15 T cell receptor beta chains presented below share a single source sample, sequenced in a study of response to subunit inactivated influenza vaccine. TCRdb fed the RT-PCR reads into MiXCR, producing one record per CDR3 protein. The sample holds roughly 520,000 distinct CDR3 sequences, 25% seen once. Material: CD4+ T cells sorted from PBMCs, obtained around 5 days after vaccination. These receptors originate from a man aged 50 to 59 who received an inactivated influenza vaccine.

In this sample, this clonotype turned up a few times. This chain uses TRBV15 with TRBJ2-5; 8 bases fit TRBD2. Losses at the gene ends were 0 bases for V and 5 bases for J; bases not matched to a gene: 17. Germline V gives CDR1 LNHNV, CDR2 YYDKDF (reference sequence). This CDR3 has 19 residues. The CDR3 spells CATSRDRSYKRGKVETQYF. The DNA of the CDR3 is TGTGCCACCAGCAGAGATCGGTCTTACAAGCGGGGGAAAGTGGAGACCCAGTACTTC.

This chain links TRBV5-6 with TRBJ2-7; D gene ambiguous. V lost 7 bases, J lost 5 bases, and 25 bases lay in between. CDR1 is SGHDT and CDR2 is YYEEEE in the germline V gene. This CDR3 is built from 16 residues. In nucleotides, the CDR3 is TGTGCCAGCCCCTGGGCCCGGGCAAAGGGTCCGAACGAGCAGTACTTC. This translates into CASPWARAKGPNEQYF.

The chain joins TRBV15 to TRBJ2-7, with 16 bases fitting TRBD2. The ends lost 3 bases at V and 4 bases at J; junction bases unmatched: 18. Germline CDR1 and CDR2: LNHNV and YYDKDF (reference sequence). The CDR3 sequence is 21 residues long. Written as DNA, the CDR3 is TGTGCCACCAGCAGTGAAATCCCGGGACTAGCGGGAGGGCACGGTGTGTACGAGCAGTACTTC. Protein sequence: CATSSEIPGLAGGHGVYEQYF.

This clonotype was picked up a small number of times. The chain is built from TRBV7-2 and TRBJ2-3; 15 bases are a match to TRBD2. The CDR3 consists of 17 residues. V was clipped by 3 bases and J by 2 bases; unmatched bases: 3. CDR1 SGHTA and CDR2 FQGNSA come from the germline V gene. Written as DNA, the CDR3 is TGTGCCAGCAGCTTGGGACTAGCGGGAGGCTACACAGATACGCAGTATTTT. Translation gives CASSLGLAGGYTDTQYF.

The chain recombines TRBV29-1 with TRBJ2-5, with D perhaps TRBD1 or TRBD2 (5 bases each). CDR3 length: 13 residues. With 6 bases removed from V and 2 bases from J, the gap between germline ends came to 13 bases. Germline CDR1 and CDR2: SQVTM and ANQGSEA. This chain's CDR3 is CSVGTETQETQYF. The CDR3 nucleotides read TGCAGCGTGGGGACCGAGACTCAAGAGACCCAGTACTTC.

There are many counts of this clonotype. The J gene is TRBJ1-1, the V gene TRBV4-2; weak D call: TRBD1 (6 bases). Germline loops: CDR1 LGHNA, CDR2 YNFKEQ. This CDR3 is built from 14 residues. Trimming stripped 0 bases from V and 2 bases from J, with 7 bases between. The CDR3 spells CASSQETGNTEAFF. The CDR3, as DNA: TGTGCCAGCAGCCAAGAGACAGGCAACACTGAAGCTTTCTTT.

This clonotype was counted only a few times. The J gene is TRBJ2-3, the V gene TRBV11-1; D might be TRBD2 (5 bases). The CDR3 is 20 amino acids. V lost 5 bases and J 0 bases, leaving 27 bases between the germline ends. Germline V gene sequence: CDR1 SGHAT, CDR2 FQDESV (reference sequence). The CDR3 here is CASSRSRTNFGILSTDTQYF. Here the CDR3 DNA reads TGTGCCAGCAGCCGATCCCGGACCAATTTCGGGATCCTAAGCACAGATACGCAGTATTTT.

CDR3 nucleotide sequence: TGTGCTAGTGGTGCCGGACAGGGGGACACAGATACGCAGTATTTT. This gives the protein CASGAGQGDTDTQYF. The chain links TRBV12-5 to TRBJ2-3; 10 bases map to TRBD1. The V segment lost 5 bases and the J segment 2 bases; nucleotides outside the gene matches: 4. The CDR3 extends over 15 amino acids. Germline V gene data show CDR1 as LGHNT and CDR2 as FRNRAP. Drawing the rest from reference TRBV12-5 and TRBJ2-3, the complete variable domain is DARVTQTPRHKVTEMGQEVTMRCQPILGHNTVFWYRQTMMQGLELLAYFRNRAPLDDSGMPKDRFSAEMPDATLATLKIQPSEPRDSAVYFCASGAGQGDTDTQYFGPGTRLTVL.

CDR3 sequence: CSARPVSGGETQYF. CDR3 coding DNA: TGCAGTGCTAGACCCGTGTCAGGTGGGGAGACCCAGTACTTC. This chain joins TRBV20-1 and TRBJ2-5; D unresolved. This CDR3 is 14 amino acids long. CDR1 DFQATT and CDR2 SNEGSKA come from the germline V gene (reference sequence). V lost 2 bases, J lost 5 bases, and 15 bases lay in between.

This clonotype was picked up a small number of times. The V gene is TRBV12-3 or TRBV12-4, the J gene TRBJ2-7; 12 positions match TRBD1. CDR3 length: 16 residues. Unmatched junction bases numbered 4, after V lost 0 bases and J lost 4 bases. The CDR3 DNA sequence: TGTGCCAGCAGTTTAGCGCTGGGACAGGGGGCATACGAGCAGTACTTC. Its translation: CASSLALGQGAYEQYF.

The V and J genes are TRBV28 and TRBJ2-2; D is undetermined. Germline CDR1 MDHEN, CDR2 SYDVKM. The ends were cut back, 4 bases at V and 5 bases at J, with 8 bases in the middle. The CDR3 has 13 amino acids. Written as DNA, the CDR3 is TGTGCCAGCAGTTCTCGTCAGACCGGGGAGCTGTTTTTT. Amino acids: CASSSRQTGELFF.

This chain connects TRBV24-1 to TRBJ2-5; possible D gene TRBD1, 7 bases. This CDR3 is built from 14 residues. Deletions cut 6 bases from V and 2 bases from J, with 12 bases between. Germline-derived CDR1 and CDR2 are KGHDR and SFDVKD. CDR3 region: CATSPAGQQETQYF. The CDR3 nucleotides read TGTGCCACCAGTCCCGCGGGACAGCAAGAGACCCAGTACTTC.

The CDR3: CSARDGGRAYNEQFF. DNA for the CDR3: TGCAGTGCTAGAGATGGTGGGAGGGCCTACAATGAGCAGTTCTTC. V usage is TRBV20-1 and J usage is TRBJ2-1; 7 nucleotides agree with TRBD2. This CDR3 spans 15 amino acids. The V gene's germline CDR1 is DFQATT and CDR2 SNEGSKA (reference sequence). Germline trimming cut 0 bases from V and 2 bases from J; bases unmatched to any gene: 4.

This clonotype was recorded at least ten times. The chain has TRBV12-3 or TRBV12-4 and TRBJ2-2, with D unresolved. This CDR3 contains 14 residues. V gave up 2 bases and J gave up 1 base, with 5 bases separating them. CDR3 sequence: CASSLQGNTGELFF. CDR3 DNA sequence: TGTGCCAGCAGTTTACAAGGGAACACCGGGGAGCTGTTTTTT.

The V gene is TRBV11-3, the J gene TRBJ2-1, with TRBD2 identical over 12 bases. Trimming cost V 5 bases and J 9 bases; bases outside gene matches: 11. This CDR3 is 16 amino acids long. Germline CDR1 SGHNT, CDR2 YENEEA. The CDR3 reads CASSPGLAGPGGEQFF. The DNA of the CDR3 is TGTGCCAGCAGCCCAGGACTAGCGGGGCCGGGGGGTGAGCAGTTCTTC.